The subject of this entry is one TCR beta chain. This entry is derived from a study of technical replicates of blood from a handful of donors. TCRdb's copy holds only in-frame clones and misses some; the assay was immunoSEQ multiplex PCR. The table lists around 84,000 clones, roughly 98% of them singletons. Germline V gives CDR1 MGHRA, CDR2 YSYEKL. This CDR3 has 14 residues. The V gene lost 5 bases and the J gene lost 7 bases, with 17 bases spanning the gap. This sequence joins TRBV4-1 and TRBJ1-2, with D perhaps TRBD1 (5 bases). Sequencing input: T cells isolated from PBMCs. This receptor was identified in a human donor in good health. CDR3 sequence (DNA): TGCGCCAGCAGCGCCCCCAGGCAGGGCTCTGGCTACACCTTC. Its protein is CASSAPRQGSGYTF.